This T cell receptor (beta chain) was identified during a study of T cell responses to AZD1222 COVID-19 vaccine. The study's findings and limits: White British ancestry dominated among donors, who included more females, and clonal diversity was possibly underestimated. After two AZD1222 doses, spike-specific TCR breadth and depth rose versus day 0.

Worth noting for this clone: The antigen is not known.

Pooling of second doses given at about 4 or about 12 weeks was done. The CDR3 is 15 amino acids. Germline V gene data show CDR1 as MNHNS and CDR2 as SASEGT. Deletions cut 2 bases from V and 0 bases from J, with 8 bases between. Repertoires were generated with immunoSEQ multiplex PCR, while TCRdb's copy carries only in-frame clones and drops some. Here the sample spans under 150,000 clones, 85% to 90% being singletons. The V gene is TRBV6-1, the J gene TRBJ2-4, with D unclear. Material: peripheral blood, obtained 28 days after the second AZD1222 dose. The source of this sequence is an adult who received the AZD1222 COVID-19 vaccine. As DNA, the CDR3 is TGTGCCAGCAGTGAAAACAATTTAGCCAAAAACATTCAGTACTTC. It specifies CASSENNLAKNIQYF.